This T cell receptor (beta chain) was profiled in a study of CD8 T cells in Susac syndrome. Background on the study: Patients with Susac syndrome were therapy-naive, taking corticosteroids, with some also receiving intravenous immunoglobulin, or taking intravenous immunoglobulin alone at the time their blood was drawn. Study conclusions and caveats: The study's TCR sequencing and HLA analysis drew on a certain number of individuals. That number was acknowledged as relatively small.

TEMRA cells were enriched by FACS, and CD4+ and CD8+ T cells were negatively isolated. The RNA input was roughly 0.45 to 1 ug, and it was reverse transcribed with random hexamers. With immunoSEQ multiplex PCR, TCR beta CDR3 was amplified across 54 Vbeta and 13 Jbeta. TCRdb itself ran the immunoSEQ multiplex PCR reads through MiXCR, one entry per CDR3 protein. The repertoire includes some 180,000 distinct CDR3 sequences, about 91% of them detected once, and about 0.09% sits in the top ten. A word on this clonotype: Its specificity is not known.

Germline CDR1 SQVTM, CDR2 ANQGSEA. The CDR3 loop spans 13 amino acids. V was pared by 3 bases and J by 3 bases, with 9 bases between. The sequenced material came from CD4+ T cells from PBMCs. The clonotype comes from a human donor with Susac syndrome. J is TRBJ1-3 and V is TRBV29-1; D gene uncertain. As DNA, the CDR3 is TGCAGCGTTGAGGGGAGAGTTGGAAACACCATATATTTT. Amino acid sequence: CSVEGRVGNTIYF.